Below are 19 T cell receptor beta chains sequenced from a single sample in a study of T-cell reconstitution after alpha-beta-depleted transplantation in children. Unique molecular identifiers were incorporated during preparation of the TCRbeta library. TCRdb processed the PCR reads anew with MiXCR; each CDR3 protein has one entry. The sample yields about 170,000 distinct CDR3 sequences, 11% seen once. The sequences come from PBMCs, collected before TCRalphabeta/CD19-depleted stem cell transplant. These receptors all stem from a boy between 2 and 15 years old with acute myeloid leukemia, due to receive a stem cell transplant.

This clonotype was detected many times. DNA of the CDR3: TGTGCCAGCAGTCGCGCCCGGACAGATACGCAGTATTTT. This codes for CASSRARTDTQYF. This chain uses TRBV6-1 with TRBJ2-3; D ambiguous. This CDR3 contains 13 residues. CDR1 is MNHNS, CDR2 SASEGT, per germline. The germline V and J ends were trimmed by 5 bases and 3 bases, with 9 bases remaining between them.

Comments on this clonotype: This may be a read error, as it is one base from a much larger clone. The rearrangement uses TRBV20-1 and TRBJ1-2; D is perhaps TRBD1 (6 bases). This CDR3 region has 12 residues. Germline loops: CDR1 DFQATT, CDR2 SNEGSKA (reference sequence). CDR3 region: CSARGAVYGDTF. CDR3 nucleotides: TGCAGTGCTAGGGGGGCGGTCTATGGCGACACCTTC.

This clonotype has ten or more counts. The chain links TRBV10-1 to TRBJ2-3, with D perhaps being TRBD1 or TRBD2 (5 bases each). The ends were cut back, 10 bases at V and 4 bases at J, with 15 bases in the middle. CDR1 is WNHNN and CDR2 is SYGVQD in the germline V gene (reference sequence). The CDR3 is made up of 13 amino acids. CDR3 DNA sequence: TGCGCCACCCCCTGGGACCGGCCAGATACGCAGTATTTT. This translates into CATPWDRPDTQYF.

This clonotype was observed at least ten times. V usage is TRBV2 and J usage is TRBJ1-1, with unresolved D. V lost 4 bases, J lost 8 bases, and 17 bases lay in between. Germline V CDR1 and CDR2: SNHLY, FYNNEI. The CDR3 runs 14 residues. The CDR3, as DNA: TGTGCCAGCAGTGTAGACTCATCCTTAGGAGAAGCTTTCTTT. The encoded protein is CASSVDSSLGEAFF. The full variable domain, in which reference TRBV2 and TRBJ1-1 provide the parts outside the CDR3, is EPEVTQTPSHQVTQMGQEVILRCVPISNHLYFYWYRQILGQKVEFLVSFYNNEISEKSEIFDDQFSVERPDGSNFTLKIRSTKLEDSAMYFCASSVDSSLGEAFFGQGTRLTVV.

There are many counts of this clonotype. V usage is TRBV9 and J usage is TRBJ2-1; D is possibly TRBD2 (5 bases). Germline V CDR1 and CDR2: SGDLS, YYNGEE. This CDR3 contains 16 residues. Deletions cut 3 bases from V and 0 bases from J, with 13 bases between. Here the CDR3 DNA reads TGTGCCAGCAGCGCTTCTAGCTTGAGCTCCTACAATGAGCAGTTCTTC. This gives the protein CASSASSLSSYNEQFF.

This clonotype was picked up many times. The chain has TRBV5-1 and TRBJ2-7; 9 nucleotides agree with TRBD1. Losses at the gene ends were 3 bases for V and 2 bases for J; bases not matched to a gene: 6. Germline V gene lookup returns CDR1 SGHRS and CDR2 YFSETQ. CDR3 length: 15 amino acids. The CDR3 bases are TGCGCCAGCAGCTCACCGGGACAGGGAACCTACGAGCAGTACTTC. Protein sequence: CASSSPGQGTYEQYF.

The V gene is TRBV7-9, the J gene TRBJ1-2; D unclear. CDR1 SEHNR and CDR2 FQNEAQ come from the germline V gene (reference sequence). Trimming left V 5 bases short and J 2 bases short, with 12 bases between. CDR3 length: 14 amino acids. CDR3 amino acids: CASSDPAGNYGYTF. CDR3 nucleotide sequence: TGTGCCAGCAGCGATCCAGCCGGGAACTATGGCTACACCTTC.

The chain combines TRBV7-3 with TRBJ2-1; the match to TRBD2 covers 10 bases. V lost 0 bases, J lost 4 bases, and 3 bases stayed unmatched. The germline CDR1 and CDR2 sequences are SGHTA and FQGTGA. This CDR3 contains 16 residues. CDR3 residues: CASSLTWTSGYNEQFF. In nucleotides, the CDR3 is TGTGCCAGCAGCTTAACATGGACTAGCGGTTACAATGAGCAGTTCTTC. Complete variable domain (other parts from reference TRBV7-3 and TRBJ2-1): GAGVSQTPSNKVTEKGKYVELRCDPISGHTALYWYRQSLGQGPEFLIYFQGTGAADDSGLPNDRFFAVRPEGSVSTLKIQRTERGDSAVYLCASSLTWTSGYNEQFFGPGTRLTVL.

This clonotype was observed at least ten times. The chain employs TRBV7-2 and TRBJ2-1; D is undetermined. Germline values: CDR1 SGHTA, CDR2 FQGNSA. Between the trimmed V and J ends, which lost 2 bases and 3 bases, there was a span of 17 bases. This CDR3 is 17 amino acids long. CDR3 DNA: TGTGCCAGCAGCTTATCCTCTTTGATGGCCGGCTACAATGAGCAGTTCTTC. This encodes CASSLSSLMAGYNEQFF.

This clonotype was observed at least ten times. The CDR3 DNA reads as TGTGCCAGCAGCCTGGACCTGGGGGGAAGCAATCAGCCCCAGCATTTT. It is translated as CASSLDLGGSNQPQHF. This chain links TRBV4-2 with TRBJ1-5; a weak D match, TRBD1 (5 bases). Germline V gives CDR1 LGHNA, CDR2 YNFKEQ. Trimming removed 4 bases from V and 1 base from J, with 14 bases in between. CDR3 length equals 16 residues.

A word on this clonotype: A read error may account for a junction end that differs from germline. V usage is TRBV10-3 and J usage is TRBJ1-1, with D uncertain. Germline CDR1 is ENHRY and CDR2 is SYGVKD. The CDR3 covers 14 residues. The CDR3 spells CAISIRTENTEAFF. The CDR3 DNA follows: TGTGCCATCAGTATACGGACCGAGAACACCGAAGCTTTCTTT.

This clonotype appeared a few times. The gene calls are TRBV16 and TRBJ2-7, with D maybe TRBD1 (5 bases). Germline V gene lookup returns CDR1 KGHSY and CDR2 FQNENV. This CDR3 has 13 amino acids. The V and J ends lost 0 bases and 5 bases respectively, with 8 bases between them. CDR3 residues: CASSQSGRDEQYV. The CDR3 nucleotides read TGTGCCAGCAGCCAATCGGGCAGGGACGAGCAGTACGTC.

This clonotype showed up many times. The rearrangement links TRBV30 to TRBJ1-2; possible D gene TRBD1, 6 bases. Germline CDR1 is GTSNPN and CDR2 is SVGIG (reference sequence). The CDR3 spans 11 residues. V lost 3 bases and J 6 bases, leaving 8 bases between the germline ends. In DNA form, the CDR3 reads TGTGCCTGGAGCTACAGGGATGGCTACACCTTC. Translating it yields CAWSYRDGYTF.

This clonotype was detected many times. The CDR3 loop reads CASSPAWGNEQFF. The CDR3 DNA follows: TGTGCCAGCAGCCCTGCGTGGGGAAATGAGCAGTTCTTC. The rearrangement uses TRBV7-2 and TRBJ2-1; D unclear. Looked up from germline, CDR1 is SGHTA and CDR2 is FQGNSA. The ends were cut back, 5 bases at V and 7 bases at J, with 12 bases in the middle. This CDR3 has 13 amino acids.

This clonotype came up many times. This sequence joins TRBV7-6 and TRBJ1-6; 9 nucleotides agree with TRBD1. Looked up from germline, CDR1 is SGHVS and CDR2 is FNYEAQ. V lost 4 bases, J lost 3 bases, and 13 bases stayed unmatched. This CDR3 is 19 amino acids long. The CDR3 region is CASSYLLRDRANYNSPLHF. In nucleotides, the CDR3 is TGTGCCAGCAGCTACCTGCTCCGGGACAGGGCGAACTATAATTCACCCCTCCACTTT.

This clonotype was detected only once. The gene calls are TRBV12-3 or TRBV12-4 and TRBJ1-1; D is uncertain. The CDR3 runs to 16 residues. The V and J ends lost 1 base and 3 bases respectively, with 15 bases between them. CDR3 nucleotides: TGTGCCAGCAGTTTAGGCGGGATCGGAGGTGACACTGAAGCTTTCTTT. Its protein product is CASSLGGIGGDTEAFF.

This clonotype has at least ten counts. This sequence joins TRBV24-1 and TRBJ2-3; TRBD1 might be the D (5 bases). CDR1 and CDR2 (germline): KGHDR, SFDVKD. The ends were cut back, 5 bases at V and 4 bases at J, with 21 bases in the middle. The CDR3 is 17 residues long. CDR3 sequence: CATSAGQGNPGADTQYF. The CDR3 DNA sequence: TGTGCCACCAGTGCCGGGCAGGGCAATCCCGGCGCAGATACGCAGTATTTT.

This clonotype was seen ten or more times. The chain combines TRBV28 with TRBJ1-5; D unresolved. Trimming took 3 bases from V and 0 from J, leaving 9 bases between them. CDR3 size: 15 residues. Germline values: CDR1 MDHEN, CDR2 SYDVKM. The CDR3 nucleotides are TGTGCCAGCAGTTTCGCAGGAGGTAGCAATCAGCCCCAGCATTTT. Its translation is CASSFAGGSNQPQHF.

This clonotype has at least ten counts. The chain is built from TRBV7-3 and TRBJ2-3, with D perhaps TRBD2 (6 bases). The germline CDR1 and CDR2 sequences are SGHTA and FQGTGA. V lost 5 bases and J 1 base, leaving 19 bases between the germline ends. The CDR3 sequence is 17 residues long. In DNA, the CDR3 is TGTGCCAGCAGCAGAGGACGACTAGATGGGGGCACAGATACGCAGTATTTT. This translates into CASSRGRLDGGTDTQYF.